This T cell receptor (beta chain) was identified during a study of beta chain features in type 1 diabetes. Germline CDR1 reads GTSNPN; CDR2 reads SVGIG (reference sequence). CDR3 length: 12 residues. V was cut by 4 bases and J by 4 bases, with 8 bases left in between. Expressed TCRB transcripts were sequenced, since all the RNA that had been isolated was reverse transcribed. Using immunoSEQ multiplex PCR, the repertoire was profiled, and TCRdb retains in-frame clones only, with some absent. This table has 200,000 to 250,000 clones, over 7.5% appearing once. This clone was seen many times. The sequenced sample was naive CD4+ T cells from blood. This TCR came from a woman aged 18 to 35 in good health. This chain connects TRBV30 to TRBJ2-1; D gene ambiguous. CDR3 DNA sequence: TGTGCCTGGAAACCGGGTTACAATGAGCAGTTCTTC. Amino acid sequence: CAWKPGYNEQFF.